This T cell receptor beta chain was sequenced in a study of blood T cell repertoires in COVID-19. Looking at the study overall: In each case, the material was cDNA or gDNA derived from T cells, B-cell-depleted T cells, or PBMCs.

The germline CDR1 and CDR2 sequences are KGHSH and LQKENI. The CDR3 length is 16 residues. Trimming pared 4 bases from V and 3 bases from J, leaving 16 bases between. The method was immunoSEQ multiplex PCR; TCRdb's version includes in-frame clones alone and lacks a portion of them. The sample holds under 95,000 clones, over 75% seen once. The chain links TRBV18 to TRBJ2-1, with D possibly being TRBD1 (6 bases). The sequenced sample was peripheral blood. The origin of this receptor is a woman aged 80 or over with acute or convalescent COVID-19. The CDR3 DNA follows: TGTGCCAGCTCACTCTACCGGGACACGGTCTACAATGAGCAGTTCTTC. Its translation: CASSLYRDTVYNEQFF. Filled out from reference TRBV18 and TRBJ2-1, the complete variable domain reads NAGVMQNPRHLVRRRGQEARLRCSPMKGHSHVYWYRQLPEEGLKFMVYLQKENIIDESGMPKERFSAEFPKEGPSILRIQQVVRGDSAAYFCASSLYRDTVYNEQFFGPGTRLTVL.